The rows below give T cell receptor beta chains drawn from one sample of a study of CD8+CD57+ T cells in acquired aplastic anemia. Using its own MiXCR run on the reads, TCRdb lists one record per CDR3 protein. This sample carries 150,000 to 200,000 distinct CDR3 sequences, approximately 48% of them seen once, and the ten largest clones take 1.8%. The specimen was sorted CD4+, CD8+, or CD8+CD57+ T cells (not recorded which) from PBMCs. Every receptor here comes from a human donor with aplastic anemia. The CDR3 runs from the conserved cysteine through the conserved F or W. D genes are given only for firm matches. Clone size is shown for a subset of rows, as once, few, many or a class of expanded clone.

d_gene: .
j_gene: TRBJ2-7
v_gene: TRBV20-1
abundance: many
CDR3aa: CSVDPGYEQYF
CDR3nt: TGCAGTGTCGATCCAGGGTACGAGCAGTACTTC

d_gene: TRBD1
j_gene: TRBJ1-1
v_gene: TRBV12-3/TRBV12-4
abundance: many
CDR3aa: CASRMGQLNTEAFF
CDR3nt: TGTGCCAGCAGAATGGGACAGCTGAACACTGAAGCTTTCTTT

d_gene: TRBD2
j_gene: TRBJ2-7
v_gene: TRBV7-6
abundance: .
CDR3aa: CASSLGPGLNSYEQYF
CDR3nt: TGTGCCAGCAGCTTAGGGCCGGGACTAAACTCCTACGAGCAGTATTTC

d_gene: TRBD2
j_gene: TRBJ2-7
v_gene: TRBV20-1
abundance: .
CDR3aa: CSARLPSGGAWEQYF
CDR3nt: TGCAGTGCTAGACTTCCTAGCGGGGGGGCCTGGGAGCAGTACTTC

d_gene: .
j_gene: TRBJ1-2
v_gene: TRBV14
abundance: .
CDR3aa: CASSQSSPTEGYGYTF
CDR3nt: TGTGCCAGCAGCCAGTCCTCTCCAACCGAGGGCTATGGCTACACCTTC

d_gene: .
j_gene: TRBJ2-3
v_gene: TRBV20-1
abundance: .
CDR3aa: CSATTSTDTQYF
CDR3nt: TGCAGTGCTACCACTAGCACAGATACGCAGTATTTT

d_gene: .
j_gene: TRBJ1-2
v_gene: TRBV18
abundance: few
CDR3aa: CASSVAGSNRGYTF
CDR3nt: TGTGCCAGCTCAGTTGCCGGGTCAAATCGTGGCTACACCTTC

d_gene: TRBD1
j_gene: TRBJ2-1
v_gene: TRBV2
abundance: .
CDR3aa: CASSVQGQGARGEQFF
CDR3nt: TGTGCCAGCAGTGTCCAAGGACAGGGGGCGCGGGGTGAGCAGTTCTTC

d_gene: .
j_gene: TRBJ2-7
v_gene: TRBV20-1
abundance: .
CDR3aa: CSARGTAYEQYF
CDR3nt: TGCAGTGCTAGGGGGACCGCCTACGAGCAGTACTTC

d_gene: .
j_gene: TRBJ2-1
v_gene: TRBV24-1
abundance: few
CDR3aa: CATSDSLYNEQFF
CDR3nt: TGTGCCACCAGTGATTCCTTATACAATGAGCAGTTCTTC

d_gene: .
j_gene: TRBJ1-4
v_gene: TRBV20-1
abundance: .
CDR3aa: CSARDSGKGVKLFF
CDR3nt: TGCAGTGCTAGAGATAGTGGGAAGGGCGTAAAACTGTTTTTT

d_gene: .
j_gene: TRBJ1-2
v_gene: TRBV20-1
abundance: many
CDR3aa: CSASKVDHYGYTF
CDR3nt: TGCAGTGCTAGTAAGGTAGACCACTATGGCTACACCTTC

d_gene: .
j_gene: TRBJ2-3
v_gene: TRBV7-7
abundance: .
CDR3aa: CASSLGGSGRSDTQYF
CDR3nt: TGTGCTAGCAGCTTGGGTGGTAGCGGTAGATCAGATACGCAGTATTTT

d_gene: .
j_gene: TRBJ2-3
v_gene: TRBV20-1
abundance: many
CDR3aa: CSVLGATDTQYF
CDR3nt: TGCAGTGTTCTCGGGGCTACAGATACGCAGTATTTT

d_gene: TRBD1
j_gene: TRBJ2-1
v_gene: TRBV24-1
abundance: .
CDR3aa: CATGSGQGGRNEQFF
CDR3nt: TGTGCCACCGGGTCCGGACAGGGTGGACGCAATGAGCAGTTCTTC

d_gene: .
j_gene: TRBJ2-5
v_gene: TRBV29-1
abundance: .
CDR3aa: CSVEGLGETQYF
CDR3nt: TGCAGCGTTGAGGGACTTGGAGAGACCCAGTACTTC

d_gene: .
j_gene: TRBJ2-6
v_gene: TRBV11-1
abundance: .
CDR3aa: CASSFPTF
CDR3nt: TGTGCCAGCAGCTTCCCGACTTTC

d_gene: TRBD1
j_gene: TRBJ2-7
v_gene: TRBV4-2
abundance: few
CDR3aa: CASSPTHRGPGRGWMSYEQYF
CDR3nt: TGTGCCAGCAGCCCAACCCACAGGGGTCCAGGGCGAGGTTGGATGAGCTACGAGCAGTACTTC

d_gene: .
j_gene: TRBJ1-2
v_gene: TRBV19
abundance: .
CDR3aa: CASSSGQAYGYTF
CDR3nt: TGTGCCAGTAGCTCGGGGCAGGCCTATGGCTACACCTTC

d_gene: TRBD1
j_gene: TRBJ2-7
v_gene: TRBV12-5
abundance: once
CDR3aa: CASGTGVSYEQYF
CDR3nt: TGTGCTAGTGGGACAGGGGTCTCCTACGAGCAGTACTTC

d_gene: TRBD2
j_gene: TRBJ2-5
v_gene: TRBV29-1
abundance: .
CDR3aa: CSVAGTSETQYF
CDR3nt: TGCAGCGTTGCGGGGACTAGCGAGACCCAGTACTTC

d_gene: .
j_gene: TRBJ1-2
v_gene: TRBV5-1
abundance: many
CDR3aa: CASSSLPGDGYGYTF
CDR3nt: TGCGCCAGCAGCTCCCTCCCGGGAGACGGCTATGGCTACACCTTC

d_gene: TRBD2
j_gene: TRBJ2-1
v_gene: TRBV7-9
abundance: many
CDR3aa: CASSPSGSDYNEQFF
CDR3nt: TGTGCCAGCAGCCCTAGCGGGAGTGATTACAATGAGCAGTTCTTC

d_gene: .
j_gene: TRBJ1-4
v_gene: TRBV20-1
abundance: .
CDR3aa: CSVRQGFMGEKLFF
CDR3nt: TGCAGTGTTAGGCAGGGCTTCATGGGTGAAAAACTGTTTTTT